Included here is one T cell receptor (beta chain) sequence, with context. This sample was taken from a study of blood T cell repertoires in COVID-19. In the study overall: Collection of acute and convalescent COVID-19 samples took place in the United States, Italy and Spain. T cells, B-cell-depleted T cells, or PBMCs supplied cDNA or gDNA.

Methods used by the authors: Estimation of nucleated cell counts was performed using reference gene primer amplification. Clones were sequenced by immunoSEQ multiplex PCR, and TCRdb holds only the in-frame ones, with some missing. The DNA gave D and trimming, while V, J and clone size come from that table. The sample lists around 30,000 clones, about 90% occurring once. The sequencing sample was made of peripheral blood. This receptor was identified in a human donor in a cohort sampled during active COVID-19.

This CDR3 reads CASSYGGGETQYF. The CDR3 nucleotides are TGTGCCAGCAGTTACGGGGGAGGGGAGACCCAGTACTTC. V gene TRBV6-5 combines with J gene TRBJ2-5; the match to TRBD2 covers 7 bases. CDR1 is MNHEY, CDR2 SVGAGI, per germline. CDR3 size: 13 residues. V shed 2 bases, J shed 5 bases, and the junction held 2 bases outside the gene matches.